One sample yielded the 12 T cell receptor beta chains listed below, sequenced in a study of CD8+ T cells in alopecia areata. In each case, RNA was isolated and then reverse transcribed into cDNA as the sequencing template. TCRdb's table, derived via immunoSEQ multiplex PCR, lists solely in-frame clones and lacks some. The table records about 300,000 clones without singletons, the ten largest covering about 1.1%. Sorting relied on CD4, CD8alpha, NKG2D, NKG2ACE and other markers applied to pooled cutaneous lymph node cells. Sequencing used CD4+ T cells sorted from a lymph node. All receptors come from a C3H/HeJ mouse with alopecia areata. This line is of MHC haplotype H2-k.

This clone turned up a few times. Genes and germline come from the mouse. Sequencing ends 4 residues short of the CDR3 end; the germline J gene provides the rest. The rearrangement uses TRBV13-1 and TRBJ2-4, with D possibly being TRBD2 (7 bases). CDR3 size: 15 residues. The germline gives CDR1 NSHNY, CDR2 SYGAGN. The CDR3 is CASSDVPGGGNTLYF. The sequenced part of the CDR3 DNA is TGTGCCAGCAGTGATGTGCCTGGGGGCGGGAAC.

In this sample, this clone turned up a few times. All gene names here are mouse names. The part of the CDR3 DNA that was read is TGCACCTGCAGTGTAGGGACAGGGGGCAATGCT. Translating it yields CTCSVGTGGNA. In full, the CDR3 reads CTCSVGTGGNAEQFF. The rearrangement uses TRBV1 and TRBJ2-1; 12 bases are shared with TRBD1. The DNA ends 4 residues before the CDR3 does, and the rest of the CDR3 is filled in from the germline J gene. The length of the CDR3 is 15 residues. Per the germline V gene, CDR1 is NSQYPW and CDR2 is LRSPGD (reference sequence). Losses at the gene ends were 4 bases for V and 5 bases for J; bases not matched to a gene: 3.

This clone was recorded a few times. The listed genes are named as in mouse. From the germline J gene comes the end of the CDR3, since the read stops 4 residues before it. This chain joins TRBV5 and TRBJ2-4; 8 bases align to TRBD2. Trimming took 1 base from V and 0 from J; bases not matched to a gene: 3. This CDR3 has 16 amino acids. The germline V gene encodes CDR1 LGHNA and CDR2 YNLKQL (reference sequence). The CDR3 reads CASSQGWGVSQNTLYF. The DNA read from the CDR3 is TGTGCCAGCAGCCAAGGCTGGGGGGTTAGTCAAAAC.

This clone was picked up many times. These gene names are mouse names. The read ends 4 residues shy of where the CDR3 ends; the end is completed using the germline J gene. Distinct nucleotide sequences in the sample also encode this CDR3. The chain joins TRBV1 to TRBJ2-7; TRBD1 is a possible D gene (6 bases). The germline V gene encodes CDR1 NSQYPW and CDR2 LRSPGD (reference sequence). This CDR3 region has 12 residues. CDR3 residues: CTCSAAGDEQYF. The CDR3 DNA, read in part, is TGCACCTGCAGTGCAGCAGGGGAT.

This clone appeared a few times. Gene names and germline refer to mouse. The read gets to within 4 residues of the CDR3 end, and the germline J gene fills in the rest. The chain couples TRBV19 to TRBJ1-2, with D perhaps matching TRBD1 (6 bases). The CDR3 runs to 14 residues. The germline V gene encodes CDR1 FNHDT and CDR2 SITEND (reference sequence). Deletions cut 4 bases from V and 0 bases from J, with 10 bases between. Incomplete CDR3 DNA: TGTGCCAGCAGTGGCAGGGGAACAAACTCC. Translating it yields CASSGRGTNS. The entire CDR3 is CASSGRGTNSDYTF.

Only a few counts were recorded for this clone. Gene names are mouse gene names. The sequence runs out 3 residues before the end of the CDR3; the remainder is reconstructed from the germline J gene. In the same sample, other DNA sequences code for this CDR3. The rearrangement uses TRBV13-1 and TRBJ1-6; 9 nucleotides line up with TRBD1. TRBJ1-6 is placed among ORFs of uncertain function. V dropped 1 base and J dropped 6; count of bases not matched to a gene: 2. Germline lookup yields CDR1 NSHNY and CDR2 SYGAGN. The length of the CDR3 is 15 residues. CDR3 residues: CASSDLGQGNSPLYF. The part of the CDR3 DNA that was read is TGTGCCAGCAGTGATTTGGGACAGGGTAATTCGCCC.

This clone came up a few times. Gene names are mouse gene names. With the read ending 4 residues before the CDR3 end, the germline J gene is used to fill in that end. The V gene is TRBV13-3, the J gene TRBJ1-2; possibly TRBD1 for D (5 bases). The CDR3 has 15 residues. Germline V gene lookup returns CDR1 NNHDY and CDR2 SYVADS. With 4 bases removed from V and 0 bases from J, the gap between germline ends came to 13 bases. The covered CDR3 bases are TGTGCCAGCAGTTATACAGGAGCTGCAAACTCC. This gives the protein CASSYTGAANS. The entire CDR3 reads CASSYTGAANSDYTF.

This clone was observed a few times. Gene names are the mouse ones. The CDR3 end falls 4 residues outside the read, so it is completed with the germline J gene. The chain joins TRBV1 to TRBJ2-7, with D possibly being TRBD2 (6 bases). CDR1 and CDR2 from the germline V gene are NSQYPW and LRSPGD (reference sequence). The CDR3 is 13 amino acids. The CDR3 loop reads CTCSADHWDEQYF. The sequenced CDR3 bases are TGCACCTGCAGTGCAGATCACTGGGAT.

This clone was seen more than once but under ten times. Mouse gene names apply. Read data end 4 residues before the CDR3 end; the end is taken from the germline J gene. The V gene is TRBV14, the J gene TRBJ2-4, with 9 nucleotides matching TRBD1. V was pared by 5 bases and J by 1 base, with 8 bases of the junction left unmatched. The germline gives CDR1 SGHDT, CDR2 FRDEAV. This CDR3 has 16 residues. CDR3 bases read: TGTGCCAGCAGGCCCGGGACAGGGAGGGGTCAAAAC. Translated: CASRPGTGRGQN. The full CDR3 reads CASRPGTGRGQNTLYF.

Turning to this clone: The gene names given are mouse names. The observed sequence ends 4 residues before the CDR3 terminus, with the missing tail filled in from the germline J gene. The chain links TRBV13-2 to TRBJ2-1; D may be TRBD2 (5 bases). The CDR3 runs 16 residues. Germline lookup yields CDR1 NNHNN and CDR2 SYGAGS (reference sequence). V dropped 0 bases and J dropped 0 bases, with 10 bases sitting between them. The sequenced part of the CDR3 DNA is TGTGCCAGCGGTGATGCAGAGGACTTTAACTATGCT. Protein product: CASGDAEDFNYA. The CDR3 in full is CASGDAEDFNYAEQFF.

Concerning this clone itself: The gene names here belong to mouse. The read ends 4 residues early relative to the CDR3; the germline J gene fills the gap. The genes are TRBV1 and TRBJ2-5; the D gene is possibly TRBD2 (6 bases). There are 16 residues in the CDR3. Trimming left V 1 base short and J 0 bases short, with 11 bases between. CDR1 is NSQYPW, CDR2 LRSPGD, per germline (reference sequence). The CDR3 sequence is CTCSAGGDFNQDTQYF. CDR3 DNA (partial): TGCACCTGCAGTGCAGGTGGGGACTTTAACCAAGAC.

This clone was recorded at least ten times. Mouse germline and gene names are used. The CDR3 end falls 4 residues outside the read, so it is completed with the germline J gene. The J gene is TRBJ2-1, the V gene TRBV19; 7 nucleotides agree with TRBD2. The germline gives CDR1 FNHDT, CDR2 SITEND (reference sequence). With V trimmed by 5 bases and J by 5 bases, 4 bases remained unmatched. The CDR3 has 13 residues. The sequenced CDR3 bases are TGTGCCAGCAGAGAACTGGGGCATGCT. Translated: CASRELGHA. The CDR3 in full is CASRELGHAEQFF.